These T cell receptor beta chains were read from a single sample in a study of blood T cell repertoires in COVID-19. Libraries were prepared by immunoSEQ multiplex PCR; TCRdb keeps only in-frame clonotypes and omits some of them. Of about 410,000 clones listed, 80% to 90% are singletons. Sequencing was carried out using peripheral blood. The receptors were sampled from a woman in her twenties or thirties with active or convalescent COVID-19. Each CDR3 is given with its conserved first and last residue. D genes are given only for firm matches. Size is omitted from some rows. Given values are once, few, many or a class for expanded clones.

abundance | j_gene | d_gene | v_gene | CDR3aa | CDR3nt
NA | TRBJ2-3 | NA | TRBV7-9 | CASSPLSVSRTDTQYF | TGTGCCAGCAGCCCCCTATCGGTCTCCCGCACAGATACGCAGTATTTT
NA | TRBJ1-5 | TRBD1 | TRBV6-5 | CASSSDRAQPQHF | TGTGCCAGCAGTTCCGACAGGGCTCAGCCCCAGCATTTT
NA | TRBJ2-2 | NA | TRBV3-1/TRBV3-2 | CASTLVNTGELFF | TGTGCCAGCACATTAGTTAACACCGGGGAGCTGTTTTTT
NA | TRBJ2-2 | TRBD1 | TRBV19 | CASSPRQGMGTGELFF | TGTGCCAGTAGTCCCCGACAGGGAATGGGGACCGGGGAGCTGTTTTTT
NA | TRBJ2-7 | NA | TRBV6-5 | CATGWASSTAEQYF | TGTGCCACTGGATGGGCTAGCAGCACCGCCGAGCAGTACTTC
few | TRBJ1-2 | TRBD1 | TRBV6-1 | CASSDRTGVNYGYTF | TGTGCCAGCAGTGATAGGACAGGGGTTAACTATGGCTACACCTTC
NA | TRBJ1-6 | TRBD1 | TRBV30 | CAWTQAGQGDSPLHF | TGTGCCTGGACCCAAGCCGGACAGGGTGATTCACCCCTCCACTTT
NA | TRBJ2-7 | TRBD1 | TRBV6-5 | CASSPGQGFYEQYF | TGTGCCAGCAGCCCGGGACAGGGATTCTACGAGCAGTACTTC
NA | TRBJ2-1 | NA | TRBV19 | CASRPEGAGSQFF | TGTGCCAGTCGCCCAGAAGGAGCGGGCTCGCAGTTCTTC
NA | TRBJ1-1 | TRBD1 | TRBV10-1 | CARTGGWNTEAFF | TGCGCCAGGACAGGGGGCTGGAACACTGAAGCTTTCTTT
NA | TRBJ1-5 | TRBD1 | TRBV23-1 | CASSHNLTGGHNQPQHF | TGCGCCAGCAGTCACAACCTGACAGGGGGACACAATCAGCCCCAGCATTTT
NA | TRBJ2-7 | NA | TRBV19 | CASSMDSSYEQYF | TGTGCCAGTAGTATGGACAGTTCCTACGAGCAGTACTTC
NA | TRBJ2-2 | TRBD1 | TRBV24-1 | CATSDPGTGKGTGELFF | TGTGCCACCAGTGACCCCGGGACAGGGAAAGGCACCGGGGAGCTGTTTTTT
NA | TRBJ1-2 | NA | TRBV9 | CASSAPSGRGYTF | TGTGCCAGCAGCGCCCCCAGCGGGCGAGGCTACACCTTC
NA | TRBJ1-3 | TRBD1 | TRBV7-2 | CASSLQTGQGISGNTIYF | TGTGCCAGCAGCTTGCAGACGGGACAGGGGATCTCTGGAAACACCATATATTTT
few | TRBJ2-7 | TRBD2 | TRBV4-2 | CASSQERSGSTKSYEQYF | TGTGCCAGCAGCCAAGAAAGAAGCGGGAGTACGAAGTCCTACGAGCAGTACTTC
NA | TRBJ1-5 | TRBD1 | TRBV19 | CASRPGGSNQPQHF | TGTGCCAGCCGACCAGGGGGTAGCAATCAGCCCCAGCATTTT
NA | TRBJ1-3 | TRBD1 | TRBV9 | CASSALPGQYRNTIYF | TGTGCCAGCAGCGCCTTGCCGGGACAGTACCGAAACACCATATATTTT
NA | TRBJ2-7 | TRBD2 | TRBV4-1 | CASSRGPGSGGSGYEQYF | TGCGCCAGCAGCCGCGGGCCGGGGAGTGGCGGGAGCGGTTACGAGCAGTACTTC
NA | TRBJ1-1 | TRBD1 | TRBV11-3 | CASSLGTGPEAFF | TGTGCCAGCAGCTTAGGGACAGGCCCTGAAGCTTTCTTT
NA | TRBJ2-4 | NA | TRBV2 | CASRGGQTIAKNIQYF | TGTGCCAGCAGGGGGGGACAGACCATAGCCAAAAACATTCAGTACTTC
NA | TRBJ1-1 | NA | TRBV19 | CASSMIPQIAFF | TGTGCCAGTAGTATGATCCCACAAATTGCTTTCTTT
NA | TRBJ1-4 | NA | TRBV30 | CAWSQGGNWEKLFF | TGTGCCTGGAGTCAAGGGGGTAATTGGGAAAAACTGTTTTTT
NA | TRBJ2-2 | NA | TRBV6-5 | CASKPGGKNTGELFF | TGTGCCAGCAAGCCGGGGGGCAAGAACACCGGGGAGCTGTTTTTT
NA | TRBJ1-2 | NA | TRBV18 | CASSPLPNSGYGYTF | TGTGCCAGCTCACCGCTTCCGAACTCGGGCTATGGCTACACCTTC
NA | TRBJ1-4 | NA | TRBV5-1 | CASSETAGQKLFF | TGCGCCAGCAGCGAGACAGCGGGTCAAAAACTGTTTTTT
once | TRBJ2-5 | TRBD2 | TRBV6-2/TRBV6-3 | CASSYSSGGGPRETQYF | TGTGCCAGCAGTTACTCCTCTGGCGGGGGGCCCCGAGAGACCCAGTACTTC
NA | TRBJ2-6 | NA | TRBV19 | CASSDTSAGANVLTF | TGTGCCAGTAGTGACACGAGTGCCGGGGCCAACGTCCTGACTTTC
few | TRBJ1-3 | TRBD1 | TRBV6-5 | CASRDRGSNTIYF | TGTGCCAGCAGGGACAGGGGGTCGAACACCATATATTTT
NA | TRBJ2-7 | TRBD1 | TRBV5-1 | CASRQPGTGESLWYF | TGCGCCAGCAGGCAACCCGGGACAGGGGAATCGTTGTGGTACTTC
NA | TRBJ1-1 | TRBD1 | TRBV4-1 | CASSQVTGSRAEAFF | TGCGCCAGCAGCCAAGTGACAGGGTCCAGAGCCGAAGCTTTCTTT
NA | TRBJ1-6 | NA | TRBV5-4 | CASSPELNSPLHF | TGTGCCAGCAGCCCGGAGTTAAATTCACCCCTCCACTTT
NA | TRBJ1-2 | NA | TRBV3-1/TRBV3-2 | CASSQDDKGGPYGYTF | TGTGCCAGCAGCCAAGATGATAAGGGGGGGCCCTATGGCTACACCTTC
NA | TRBJ1-5 | TRBD1 | TRBV6-4 | CASTTGPNQPQHF | TGTGCCAGCACGACAGGGCCCAATCAGCCCCAGCATTTT
NA | TRBJ2-1 | TRBD2 | TRBV19 | CATLKASGVSSYNEQFF | TGTGCCACCCTAAAGGCTAGCGGGGTTAGTTCCTACAATGAGCAGTTCTTC
NA | TRBJ2-7 | TRBD1 | TRBV29-1 | CSAKSGQGGSYEQYF | TGCAGCGCAAAGAGTGGACAGGGTGGATCCTACGAGCAGTACTTC
NA | TRBJ1-2 | NA | TRBV25-1 | CASSAYYGYTF | TGTGCCAGCAGTGCGTACTATGGCTACACCTTC
NA | TRBJ1-1 | NA | TRBV6-5 | CASRRIRGNTEAFF | TGTGCCAGCAGACGCATTCGGGGGAACACTGAAGCTTTCTTT
NA | TRBJ1-6 | NA | TRBV15 | CATAGAGNSPLHF | TGTGCCACGGCGGGGGCAGGGAATTCACCCCTCCACTTT
NA | TRBJ1-5 | NA | TRBV4-1 | CASSQDEQGAGNQPQHF | TGCGCCAGCAGCCAAGACGAACAAGGGGCAGGCAATCAGCCCCAGCATTTT
NA | TRBJ1-3 | TRBD1 | TRBV29-1 | CSANDMTGVGNTIYF | TGCAGCGCCAATGATATGACAGGGGTTGGAAACACCATATATTTT
NA | TRBJ2-3 | TRBD2 | TRBV2 | CASNKLAGEADTQYF | TGTGCCAGCAATAAACTAGCGGGCGAGGCAGATACGCAGTATTTT
NA | TRBJ1-3 | TRBD1 | TRBV18 | CASSPKGTDSGNTIYF | TGTGCCAGCTCACCGAAAGGGACAGACTCTGGAAACACCATATATTTT
NA | TRBJ2-1 | NA | TRBV5-4 | CASGTGGNEQFF | TGTGCCAGCGGTACCGGGGGCAATGAGCAGTTCTTC
once | TRBJ2-5 | TRBD2 | TRBV13 | CASSLGREEQQETQYF | TGTGCCAGCAGCTTAGGCCGGGAGGAACAACAAGAGACCCAGTACTTC
once | TRBJ2-3 | NA | TRBV6-4 | CASSVGPEATNTQYF | TGTGCCAGCAGTGTTGGACCGGAGGCCACAAATACGCAGTATTTT
NA | TRBJ2-3 | TRBD1 | TRBV14 | CASSQDRAPPGTQYF | TGTGCCAGCAGCCAGGACAGGGCCCCCCCCGGTACGCAGTATTTT
NA | TRBJ1-5 | NA | TRBV4-1 | CASSQGPAGASNQPQHF | TGCGCCAGCAGCCAAGGGCCAGCGGGGGCGAGCAATCAGCCCCAGCATTTT
NA | TRBJ2-3 | TRBD2 | TRBV6-5 | CASRNSGGAGDTQYF | TGTGCCAGCAGAAATAGCGGGGGGGCGGGAGATACGCAGTATTTT
NA | TRBJ1-4 | NA | TRBV5-1 | CASSFGTSLPSTNEKLFF | TGCGCCAGCAGCTTCGGGACATCACTGCCCTCAACTAATGAAAAACTGTTTTTT
NA | TRBJ1-1 | TRBD1 | TRBV20-1 | CSASEEGTGRMNTEAFF | TGCAGTGCTAGTGAGGAAGGGACAGGGAGAATGAACACTGAAGCTTTCTTT
NA | TRBJ2-2 | TRBD2 | TRBV10-3 | CAISAGPSGGTNTGELFF | TGTGCCATCAGTGCGGGACCTAGCGGGGGAACGAACACCGGGGAGCTGTTTTTT
few | TRBJ1-5 | NA | TRBV16 | CASSQSGGFGNQPQHF | TGTGCCAGCAGCCAATCGGGGGGGTTTGGCAATCAGCCCCAGCATTTT